The next 9 T cell receptor beta chains were all read from a single sample in a study of shared clonotypes between healthy human individuals. Sequenced by immunoSEQ multiplex PCR; TCRdb stores in-frame clones only, minus some. This sample has about 1.1 million clones; 70% to 80% occur once, and the top ten carry 0.52%. The sequenced sample was memory CD4+ T cells from PBMCs. Subset reported: CD45RA-negative fraction. These receptors all come from a man between 18 and 29 years old in good health. Some clones in this sample may be carry-over from other donors' samples.

Only one count was recorded for this clone. V is TRBV5-1 and J is TRBJ1-1, with D perhaps matching TRBD1 (5 bases). Germline CDR1 reads SGHRS; CDR2 reads YFSETQ. Between the trimmed V and J ends, which lost 2 bases and 3 bases, there was a span of 8 bases. This CDR3 has 13 amino acids. The CDR3 sequence: CASSFRVHTEAFF. In DNA form, the CDR3 reads TGCGCCAGCAGCTTCAGGGTGCACACTGAAGCTTTCTTT.

The chain carries TRBV5-8 and TRBJ1-5; possible D gene TRBD1, 5 bases. V was pared by 1 base and J by 0 bases, with 14 bases between. Germline V gives CDR1 SGHTS, CDR2 YDEGEE. CDR3 length: 17 amino acids. CDR3 loop: CASSLLRQTYSNQPQHF. In DNA form, the CDR3 reads TGTGCCAGCAGCTTGCTTCGACAGACATATAGCAATCAGCCCCAGCATTTT.

This chain links TRBV7-9 with TRBJ2-7; D is perhaps TRBD1 (5 bases). The germline CDR1 and CDR2 sequences are SEHNR and FQNEAQ (reference sequence). The CDR3 loop spans 14 amino acids. Trimming cost V 10 bases and J 4 bases, with 20 bases left between them. The CDR3 is CAIIPVQGSYEQYF. As DNA, the CDR3 is TGTGCCATCATACCAGTGCAGGGATCATACGAGCAGTACTTC.

The CDR3 loop is CASRTRTDNYGYTF. The CDR3 nucleotides read TGTGCCAGCAGGACCCGGACAGATAACTATGGCTACACCTTC. This chain joins TRBV27 and TRBJ1-2, with D possibly TRBD1 on 6 matching bases. V was shortened by 6 bases and J by 1 base, with 12 bases between the two germline ends. The germline gives CDR1 MNHEY, CDR2 SMNVEV (reference sequence). The CDR3 contains 14 residues.

The rearrangement links TRBV9 to TRBJ1-2; no firm D call. Germline V gives CDR1 SGDLS, CDR2 YYNGEE. Trimming left V 6 bases short and J 1 base short, with 13 bases between. The CDR3 sequence is 14 residues long. CDR3 protein: CASTTDANNYGYTF. In nucleotides, the CDR3 is TGTGCCAGCACCACGGACGCGAATAACTATGGCTACACCTTC. The whole variable domain, filled in from reference TRBV9 and TRBJ1-2, reads DSGVTQTPKHLITATGQRVTLRCSPRSGDLSVYWYQQSLDQGLQFLIQYYNGEERAKGNILERFSAQQFPDLHSELNLSSLELGDSALYFCASTTDANNYGYTFGSGTRLTVV.

The rearrangement uses TRBV11-2 and TRBJ2-1; maybe TRBD2 (5 bases). The CDR3 is made up of 13 amino acids. V was trimmed by 5 bases and J by 4 bases, leaving 9 bases between them. Germline V gives CDR1 SGHAT, CDR2 FQNNGV. Here the CDR3 reads CASSPGNYNEQFF. In DNA form, the CDR3 reads TGTGCCAGCAGCCCCGGGAATTACAATGAGCAGTTCTTC.

The chain has TRBV19 and TRBJ1-1; a weak D match, TRBD1 (5 bases). Germline lookup yields CDR1 LNHDA and CDR2 SQIVND (reference sequence). V gave up 0 bases and J gave up 11 bases, with 7 bases separating them. The CDR3 extends over 11 amino acids. The CDR3 region is CASSIEGDAFF. As DNA, the CDR3 is TGTGCCAGTAGTATAGAGGGGGATGCTTTCTTT.

This chain connects TRBV6-5 to TRBJ2-1; D is uncertain. Trimming pared 0 bases from V and 5 bases from J, leaving 14 bases between. Per the germline V gene, CDR1 is MNHEY and CDR2 is SVGAGI. The CDR3 runs to 16 residues. CDR3 residues: CASSYSFLGRDNEQFF. The CDR3 nucleotides read TGTGCCAGCAGTTACTCGTTCCTCGGACGTGACAATGAGCAGTTCTTC.

The V call is TRBV5-5, the J call TRBJ1-1; D unclear. CDR1 SGHKS and CDR2 YYEKEE come from the germline V gene (reference sequence). V gave up 4 bases and J gave up 0 bases, with 10 bases separating them. The CDR3 extends over 14 amino acids. In nucleotides, the CDR3 is TGTGCCAGCAGCGCGTACGGGGTGAACACTGAAGCTTTCTTT. The encoded protein is CASSAYGVNTEAFF.